This entry describes one T cell receptor beta chain. The specificity of this receptor is unknown. Base qualities are not provided; no much larger clone lies one nucleotide away. RNA was isolated from bulk, unsorted tissue, and RNA quality was assessed with a NanoDrop ND-1000 and an Agilent 2100. All donors had newly diagnosed lung cancer, had not received prior chemotherapy, and were admitted for thoracic surgery in China between August and November 2014. Patients with previous radiotherapy or chemotherapy, or with another concurrent cancer, were excluded from the study. Surgical tissue pieces of about 1-2.1 cm3 were preserved in RNAlater solution and stored at -80 °C until use. The source of the sample is a study of tumor and adjacent non-tumor tissue in lung cancer (dated by TCRdb to between 2017 and 2018). Regarding the study in general: The cohort included 12 adenocarcinoma, 2 squamous cell carcinoma and 1 small cell lung cancer patients. Using bulk TCRbeta repertoires from over twelve lung cancer patients, the study set lung tumor tissue side by side with matched distant non-tumor lung tissue. The approximately 15 patients were aged about 31 to 76 years, included 10 men and 5 women, and had TNM stage I to III disease. For each patient, one tumor sample and one normal lung sample were taken, giving thirty paired specimens that underwent TCRbeta CDR3 sequencing. Sequencing produced more than 100,000,000 productive TCRbeta reads in total, an average of approximately 4.5 million reads per sample.

Overall study outcomes, separate from this receptor: The cohort had only around 14 patients, and the authors noted that larger samples and more detailed clinical data are needed. In normal lung, the top 100 clones accounted for a significantly larger cumulative share of the repertoire than in tumor tissue. TCR diversity (inverse Simpson) was significantly higher in tumor than in normal lung tissue (roughly 430 vs 170, P = 0.0075, Mann-Whitney U test). Neither the sequencing platform nor unique molecular identifiers are named or mentioned anywhere in the methods. Because peripheral blood was not sequenced, the blood TCRbeta repertoires of the lung cancer patients in the study went unexamined. TCR diversity was significantly higher in younger patients, and higher tumor TCR diversity was associated with shorter overall and disease-free survival.

Library preparation employed multiplex PCR. For sequencing, an Illumina HiSeq 2500 was employed. TCRbeta libraries were constructed through three rounds of nested PCR with primers (Table S4) according to protocols adapted from ARM-PCR. Before sequencing, PCR products in the 200-500 bp range were cut out of the gel and cleaned up using the QIAquick gel extraction kit. The study's own analysis went as follows. Trimmomatic was used to clean the reads, FLASH was used to merge the reads into complete CDR3 sequences, and MiTCR was used to assign the reads to V(D)J germline segments. VDJtools was used to compute clonal diversity as the inverse Simpson's index. In-frame sequences lacking a premature stop codon were counted as productive reads. The raw public data were reprocessed by TCRdb itself: fastp quality trimming at Q25, MiXCR clonotype calling, in-frame beta chains only. When rows share a CDR3 protein, they turn into one entry using the most common DNA and genes. TCRdb's processing, not the authors', yielded these V and J calls. The sample data list 76,000 or so distinct CDR3 sequences, and around 70% of these were observed just once. Jointly, the top ten make up roughly 12% of the sample.

The clonotype was recovered from a woman in her sixties or seventies with non-small cell lung cancer. The specimen sequenced was lung tumor tissue.

The nucleotides are TGCAGCGCGAGGGGAGGTTTTAACTATGGCTACACCTTC. This encodes CSARGGFNYGYTF. The chain employs TRBV29-1 and TRBJ1-2; a tentative D match to TRBD1 spans 5 bases. Trimming removed 7 bases from V and 1 base from J, leaving 13 bases between the germline ends. Including cysteine and phenylalanine, the CDR3 has 13 amino acids. Only CDR3 DNA is held: 39 bases, read in frame from base 1. Reading the germline V gene gives CDR1 SQVTM and CDR2 ANQGSEA.